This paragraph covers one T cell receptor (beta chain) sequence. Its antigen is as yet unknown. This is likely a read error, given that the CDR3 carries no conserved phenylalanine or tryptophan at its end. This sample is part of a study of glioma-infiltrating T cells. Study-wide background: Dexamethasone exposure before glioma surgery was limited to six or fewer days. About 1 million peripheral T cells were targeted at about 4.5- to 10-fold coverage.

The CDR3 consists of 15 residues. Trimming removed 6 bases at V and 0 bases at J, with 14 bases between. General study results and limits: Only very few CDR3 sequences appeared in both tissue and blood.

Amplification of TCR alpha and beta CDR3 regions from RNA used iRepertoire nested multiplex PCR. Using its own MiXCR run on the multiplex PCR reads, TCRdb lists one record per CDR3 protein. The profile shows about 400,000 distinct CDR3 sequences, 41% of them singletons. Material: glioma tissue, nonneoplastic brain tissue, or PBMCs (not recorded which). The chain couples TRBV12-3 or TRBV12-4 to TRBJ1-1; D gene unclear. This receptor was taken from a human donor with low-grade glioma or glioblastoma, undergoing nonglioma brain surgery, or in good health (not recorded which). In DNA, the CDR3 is TGTGCCAGCAGCCCGAAGACATTCATGAACACTGAAGCTTTCCTT. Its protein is CASSPKTFMNTEAFL.